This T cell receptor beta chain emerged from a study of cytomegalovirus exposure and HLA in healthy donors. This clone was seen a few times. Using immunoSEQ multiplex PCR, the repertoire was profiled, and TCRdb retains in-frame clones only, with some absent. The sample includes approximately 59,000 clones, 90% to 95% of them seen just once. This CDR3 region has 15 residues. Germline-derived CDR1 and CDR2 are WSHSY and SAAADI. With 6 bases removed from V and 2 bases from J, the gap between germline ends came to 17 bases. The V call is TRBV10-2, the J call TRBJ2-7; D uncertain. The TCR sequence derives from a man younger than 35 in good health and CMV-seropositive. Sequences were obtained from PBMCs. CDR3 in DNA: TGCGCCAGCAGGAAAATCAACAGAGACACCTACGAGCAGTACTTC. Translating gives CASRKINRDTYEQYF.